These 5 T cell receptor beta chains were sequenced from one sample in a study of blood T cell repertoires in COVID-19. The method was immunoSEQ multiplex PCR; TCRdb's version includes in-frame clones alone and lacks a portion of them. The sample has over 70,000 clones, more than 65% seen once; the top ten hold 25% to 30%. The sample consisted of peripheral blood. The source of these receptors is an elderly woman with active or convalescent COVID-19.

The rearrangement uses TRBV6-2 or TRBV6-3 and TRBJ1-5, with a tentative D call TRBD1 (5 bases). Between the trimmed V and J ends, which lost 5 bases and 3 bases, there was a span of 14 bases. Germline values: CDR1 MNHEY, CDR2 SVGEGT. This CDR3 has 15 amino acids. The CDR3 DNA follows: TGTGCCAGCAGTAGTTGGGGGGAGGCCAATCAGCCCCAGCATTTT. Encoded protein: CASSSWGEANQPQHF.

Remarks on this clone: The junction shows a germline mismatch at one end, possibly a read error. The chain is built from TRBV7-8 and TRBJ2-7; D may be TRBD2 (6 bases). Germline CDR1 reads SGHVS; CDR2 reads FQNEAQ. The length of the CDR3 is 11 residues. The chain's CDR3 is CASSLGSSGAF. The DNA of the CDR3 is TGTGCCAGCAGCTTAGGGAGTAGCGGAGCTTTC.

This chain uses TRBV20-1 with TRBJ1-1; D is uncertain. With 3 bases removed from V and 0 bases from J, the gap between germline ends came to 11 bases. This CDR3 has 14 residues. The germline CDR1 and CDR2 sequences are DFQATT and SNEGSKA (reference sequence). CDR3 DNA sequence: TGCAGTGCTAGTCCACCAGCGATGAACACTGAAGCTTTCTTT. This gives the protein CSASPPAMNTEAFF.

This clone was observed at least ten times. A junction boundary mismatches the germline segment, possibly from a read error. The chain carries TRBV7-7 and TRBJ2-7; tentatively, D is TRBD2 (5 bases). Looked up from germline, CDR1 is SSHAT and CDR2 is FNYEAQ (reference sequence). This CDR3 region has 13 residues. DNA of the CDR3: TGTGCTAGCAGCTCTCAACATGAGGGCGAGCAGTACTTC. Translation gives CASSSQHEGEQYF. Looking up the rest from reference TRBV7-7 and TRBJ2-7 gives the full variable domain: GAGVSQSPRYKVTKRGQDVTLRCDPISSHATLYWYQQALGQGPEFLTYFNYEAQPDKSGLPSDRFSAERPEGSISTLTIQRTEQRDSAMYRCASSSQHEGEQYFGPGTRLTVT.

The chain employs TRBV27 and TRBJ1-5; perhaps TRBD1 as D (5 bases). This CDR3 is 13 amino acids long. Deletions cut 3 bases from V and 2 bases from J, with 5 bases between. The germline V gene encodes CDR1 MNHEY and CDR2 SMNVEV (reference sequence). The CDR3, as DNA: TGTGCCAGCAGTTTCAGGGGCAATCAGCCCCAGCATTTT. Amino acids: CASSFRGNQPQHF.